These 26 T cell receptor beta chains came from one sample sequenced in a study of T-cell reconstitution after alpha-beta-depleted transplantation in children. During its preparation, the TCRbeta library received unique molecular identifiers. In TCRdb, the PCR reads were re-called with MiXCR into one record per CDR3 protein. The table includes around 200,000 distinct CDR3 sequences, approximately 17% detected once. The source was PBMCs, mostly from graft donor cells, collected 360 days after TCRalphabeta/CD19-depleted stem cell transplant. The receptors originated from a male patient aged 2 to 9 who had a stem cell transplant for acute lymphoblastic leukemia, so the T cells may come from the graft donor.

The chain links TRBV2 to TRBJ1-1; D unclear. The germline V gene has CDR1 SNHLY and CDR2 FYNNEI. CDR3 length: 11 residues. Between the trimmed V and J ends, which lost 7 bases and 2 bases, there was a span of 5 bases. CDR3 DNA: TGTGCCAGCAACGCCAACACTGAAGCTTTCTTT. Its translation is CASNANTEAFF.

The chain couples TRBV9 to TRBJ2-7; TRBD2 might be the D (6 bases). The V end lost 0 bases, the J end lost 2 bases, and 9 bases lay between the germline ends. From germline, CDR1 is SGDLS and CDR2 YYNGEE. This CDR3 is 14 amino acids long. CDR3 region: CASSVEEGPYEQYF. In nucleotides, the CDR3 is TGTGCCAGCAGCGTAGAGGAGGGCCCCTACGAGCAGTACTTC.

This clonotype turned up a few times. The gene calls are TRBV5-1 and TRBJ2-6; 9 bases agree with TRBD2. There are 19 residues in the CDR3. CDR1 and CDR2 (germline): SGHRS, YFSETQ. The ends lost 3 bases at V and 0 bases at J; junction bases unmatched: 10. The CDR3 coding sequence is TGCGCCAGCAGCTCGGCGCGGACTAGCGCGAGCTCTGGGGCCAACGTCCTGACTTTC. Its protein is CASSSARTSASSGANVLTF.

This clonotype was found a few times. The V gene is TRBV11-2, the J gene TRBJ1-2; possible D gene TRBD1, 5 bases. Germline V gene data show CDR1 as SGHAT and CDR2 as FQNNGV. Trimming removed 0 bases from V and 7 bases from J, with 15 bases in between. This CDR3 has 15 amino acids. CDR3 residues: CASSLDLLEGSGYTF. In nucleotides, the CDR3 is TGTGCCAGCAGCTTAGACCTCTTGGAGGGGAGTGGCTACACCTTC.

This clonotype was detected a few times. The CDR3 region is CASSETDMNTEAFF. The CDR3 coding sequence is TGTGCCAGCAGCGAGACAGACATGAACACTGAAGCTTTCTTT. The J gene is TRBJ1-1, the V gene TRBV7-2, with D tentatively TRBD1 (5 bases). V lost 5 bases and J lost 0, with 10 bases in between. This CDR3 spans 14 amino acids. Germline V gene lookup returns CDR1 SGHTA and CDR2 FQGNSA.

For the CDR3, the DNA is TGTGCCAGCAGCCAAGAAGACAGGGGCACAGATACGCAGTATTTT. It codes for CASSQEDRGTDTQYF. The chain carries TRBV4-2 and TRBJ2-3, with TRBD1 identical over 7 bases. This CDR3 has 15 amino acids. Germline lookup yields CDR1 LGHNA and CDR2 YNFKEQ. V was clipped by 0 bases and J by 1 base; unmatched bases: 1.

The gene calls are TRBV11-2 and TRBJ2-3; D remains ambiguous. Looked up from germline, CDR1 is SGHAT and CDR2 is FQNNGV. Trimming took 5 bases from V and 0 from J, leaving 9 bases between them. This CDR3 region has 14 residues. The CDR3 loop reads CASSSSPSTDTQYF. CDR3 in DNA: TGTGCCAGCAGCAGCTCTCCGAGCACAGATACGCAGTATTTT.

The V call is TRBV7-6, the J call TRBJ2-1; TRBD2 matches at 9 bases. CDR1 is SGHVS and CDR2 is FNYEAQ in the germline V gene. V lost 5 bases, J lost 9 bases, and 11 bases stayed unmatched. The CDR3 has 15 residues. The CDR3 sequence: CASSPTAGGRGEQFF. Written as DNA, the CDR3 is TGTGCCAGCAGCCCCACAGCGGGAGGAAGAGGTGAGCAGTTCTTC.

In this sample, this clonotype turned up a few times. The chain couples TRBV20-1 to TRBJ2-7; D gene unclear. The germline CDR1 and CDR2 sequences are DFQATT and SNEGSKA (reference sequence). CDR3 size: 15 residues. V gave up 0 bases and J gave up 4 bases, with 16 bases separating them. CDR3: CSARDSKVAKYEQYF. CDR3 bases: TGCAGTGCTAGAGATTCGAAGGTCGCAAAATACGAGCAGTACTTC.

This chain connects TRBV12-3 or TRBV12-4 to TRBJ1-5; a possible D gene is TRBD1 (5 bases). V gave up 7 bases and J gave up 3 bases, with 16 bases separating them. The CDR3 sequence is 15 residues long. The CDR3 DNA sequence: TGTGCCAGCACCCAATCGGGGCTGCCCAATCAGCCCCAGCATTTT. Amino acid sequence: CASTQSGLPNQPQHF.

V gene TRBV29-1 combines with J gene TRBJ2-1; D is ambiguous. The CDR3 loop spans 13 amino acids. V lost 2 bases and J 8 bases, leaving 13 bases between the germline ends. Germline CDR1 and CDR2: SQVTM and ANQGSEA. CDR3 loop: CSVERHPRDEQFF. The DNA of the CDR3 is TGCAGCGTTGAACGACACCCTCGGGATGAGCAGTTCTTC.

The chain combines TRBV5-1 with TRBJ1-2; D is possibly TRBD1 (5 bases). Deletions cut 1 base from V and 2 bases from J, with 9 bases between. The germline gives CDR1 SGHRS, CDR2 YFSETQ. The CDR3 covers 14 residues. DNA of the CDR3: TGCGCCAGCAGCTTGAACTGGGGGAACTATGGCTACACCTTC. This encodes CASSLNWGNYGYTF.

J is TRBJ2-3 and V is TRBV20-1; 9 bases match TRBD2. This CDR3 spans 20 amino acids. Losses at the gene ends were 3 bases for V and 0 bases for J; bases not matched to a gene: 19. The germline V gene has CDR1 DFQATT and CDR2 SNEGSKA (reference sequence). The CDR3 region is CSASVLAGHTFPTSTDTQYF. The DNA for the CDR3 is TGCAGTGCTAGTGTCCTAGCGGGGCACACGTTTCCCACTAGCACAGATACGCAGTATTTT.

The rearrangement links TRBV29-1 to TRBJ1-2; possibly TRBD1 for D (6 bases). CDR3 size: 12 residues. Germline V gives CDR1 SQVTM, CDR2 ANQGSEA. Trimming cost V 2 bases and J 3 bases, with 7 bases left between them. CDR3 sequence reads: CSVEPGDYGYTF. The CDR3, as DNA: TGCAGCGTTGAACCAGGGGACTATGGCTACACCTTC.

The chain couples TRBV7-2 to TRBJ2-7; D is undetermined. Germline V gives CDR1 SGHTA, CDR2 FQGNSA. The V gene lost 1 base and the J gene lost 1 base, with 5 bases spanning the gap. This CDR3 spans 13 amino acids. The CDR3 DNA follows: TGTGCCAGCAGCTTAGGGCATTCCTACGAGCAGTACTTC. Residues: CASSLGHSYEQYF.

This clonotype has a handful of counts. This chain uses TRBV29-1 with TRBJ1-1; no definite D call. This CDR3 spans 13 amino acids. Trimming stripped 8 bases from V and 2 bases from J, with 15 bases between. CDR1 and CDR2 from the germline V gene are SQVTM and ANQGSEA. The CDR3 loop reads CSSYKTDNTEAFF. The CDR3 DNA follows: TGCAGCTCTTATAAGACTGATAACACTGAAGCTTTCTTT.

The rearrangement uses TRBV20-1 and TRBJ2-7; D gene ambiguous. This CDR3 contains 13 residues. Germline V lookup: CDR1 DFQATT, CDR2 SNEGSKA (reference sequence). The V end was cut by 3 bases, the J end by 0 bases, with 9 bases between. The CDR3 nucleotides are TGCAGTGCTAGGATCGAGAGCTCCTACGAGCAGTACTTC. Protein sequence: CSARIESSYEQYF.

This clonotype was seen only a few times. This chain joins TRBV6-5 and TRBJ1-1; possibly TRBD1 for D (6 bases). Trimming shortened V by 7 bases and J by 5 bases, and 17 bases separated the two germline ends. The germline gives CDR1 MNHEY, CDR2 SVGAGI. The CDR3 is 14 amino acids. CDR3 amino acids: CASTHAGRGTEAFF. CDR3 bases: TGTGCCAGCACTCACGCAGGGAGGGGGACTGAAGCTTTCTTT.

Only a few counts were recorded for this clonotype. The chain combines TRBV6-5 with TRBJ1-1, with 7 bases fitting TRBD1. Germline CDR1 is MNHEY and CDR2 is SVGAGI. J lost 1 base, V lost 2 bases, and 4 bases had no gene match. The CDR3 is 15 residues long. The CDR3 loop reads CASSYLHRGNTEAFF. As DNA, the CDR3 is TGTGCCAGCAGTTACCTCCACAGGGGGAACACTGAAGCTTTCTTT.

V is TRBV29-1 and J is TRBJ2-2, with D maybe TRBD2 (6 bases). There are 13 residues in the CDR3. Per germline, CDR1 SQVTM and CDR2 ANQGSEA. Trimming shortened V by 3 bases and J by 6 bases, and 11 bases separated the two germline ends. The CDR3 sequence is CSVEQAGPGELFF. The CDR3 region has the DNA TGCAGCGTTGAGCAAGCGGGTCCCGGGGAGCTGTTTTTT.

This clonotype was seen more than once but under ten times. The gene calls are TRBV12-3 or TRBV12-4 and TRBJ2-5; D is tentatively TRBD1 or TRBD2 (6 bases each). Between the trimmed V and J ends, which lost 6 bases and 5 bases, there was a span of 19 bases. The CDR3 is 15 amino acids. CDR3 nucleotide sequence: TGTGCCAGCAGCTCCGGATGGGGGGCGGAGGAGACCCAGTACTTC. Residues: CASSSGWGAEETQYF.

This clonotype appeared many times. The chain has TRBV20-1 and TRBJ2-2, with a weak D call TRBD2 (6 bases). The germline CDR1 and CDR2 sequences are DFQATT and SNEGSKA (reference sequence). The CDR3 spans 16 residues. The V end was cut by 1 base, the J end by 0 bases, with 12 bases between. Written as DNA, the CDR3 is TGCAGTGCTAGAGTGGCGCGGGGTACGAACACCGGGGAGCTGTTTTTT. This sequence encodes CSARVARGTNTGELFF.

The genes are TRBV6-2 or TRBV6-3 and TRBJ1-1, with a weak D call TRBD1 (5 bases). The germline V gene encodes CDR1 MNHEY and CDR2 SVGEGT. Trimming stripped 2 bases from V and 3 bases from J, with 13 bases between. The CDR3 is 15 amino acids. The CDR3 sequence: CASSYLMEGYTEAFF. The CDR3 DNA is TGTGCCAGCAGTTACCTCATGGAGGGGTACACTGAAGCTTTCTTT.

V gene TRBV7-3 combines with J gene TRBJ1-2; no clear D. CDR3 length equals 12 residues. The V end lost 1 base, the J end lost 8 bases, and 8 bases lay between the germline ends. CDR1 and CDR2 from the germline V gene are SGHTA and FQGTGA. The CDR3 nucleotides are TGTGCCAGCAGCTTAAATGGGAGAGGCTACACCTTC. Its protein is CASSLNGRGYTF. The variable domain in full, completed from reference TRBV7-3 and TRBJ1-2, reads GAGVSQTPSNKVTEKGKYVELRCDPISGHTALYWYRQSLGQGPEFLIYFQGTGAADDSGLPNDRFFAVRPEGSVSTLKIQRTERGDSAVYLCASSLNGRGYTFGSGTRLTVV.

J is TRBJ1-5 and V is TRBV7-8; 8 positions match TRBD1. Per the germline V gene, CDR1 is SGHVS and CDR2 is FQNEAQ. This CDR3 is 15 amino acids long. After removal of 4 bases from V and 3 bases from J, the junction contained 5 bases not matched to a gene. The CDR3 here is CASSWDRTNNQPQHF. The CDR3 DNA is TGTGCCAGCAGCTGGGACAGGACCAACAATCAGCCCCAGCATTTT.

V is TRBV5-5 and J is TRBJ2-1, with 7 bases that match TRBD1. This CDR3 is built from 15 residues. The V gene end was trimmed by 3 bases and the J gene end by 4 bases; junction bases not matched to a gene: 7. Germline CDR1 SGHKS, CDR2 YYEKEE (reference sequence). DNA of the CDR3: TGTGCCAGCAGCTCCAACCGGGACAGTTACAATGAGCAGTTCTTC. It is translated as CASSSNRDSYNEQFF.